This T cell receptor (beta chain) appears in the sequencing data of a study of control samples from healthy donors and cancer patients. The assay was immunoSEQ multiplex PCR, and TCRdb's table has in-frame clones only and misses some. The data hold fewer than 200,000 clones, with more than 90% observed a single time. Source material: blood. This clonotype originated in a man aged 30-40 years in good health.

DNA for the CDR3: TGTGCCAGCACAACCCCAAGGGGCTACAGGGGCGAGCAGTACTTC. This codes for CASTTPRGYRGEQYF. The V gene is TRBV2, the J gene TRBJ2-7, with TRBD1 matching over 7 bases. J was trimmed by 6 bases and V by 7 bases; bases with no gene match: 15. The CDR3 has 15 amino acids. The germline gives CDR1 SNHLY, CDR2 FYNNEI.